The sequence of this T cell receptor (beta chain) was determined in a study of graft-versus-host responses after intestinal transplantation. Overall study: Multivisceral, liver-intestinal, or isolated intestinal transplants were received by the recipients.

Produced via immunoSEQ multiplex PCR; TCRdb's table is partial and in-frame only. Among about 110,000 clones listed, roughly 87% were seen once. CDR3 length: 14 amino acids. The germline gives CDR1 SGHVS, CDR2 FNYEAQ. The germline V and J ends were trimmed by 2 bases and 5 bases, with 12 bases remaining between them. As regards this clone: Its antigen remains unknown.

Study-wide results and caveats: Some GvH clones were seen earlier in gut or blood, suggesting intestinal origin. Early post-transplant HvG declines showed an association with peak circulating GvH clone levels.

Sequencing used unstimulated CD4+ T cells sorted from spleen or lymph node cells, obtained before transplant. The sequence was obtained from a human donor who was the organ donor for an intestinal transplant. The chain employs TRBV7-6 and TRBJ2-5; weak D call: TRBD2 (6 bases). Here the CDR3 reads CASSLLVGGETQYF. For the CDR3, the DNA is TGTGCCAGCAGCTTATTGGTGGGGGGTGAGACCCAGTACTTC.